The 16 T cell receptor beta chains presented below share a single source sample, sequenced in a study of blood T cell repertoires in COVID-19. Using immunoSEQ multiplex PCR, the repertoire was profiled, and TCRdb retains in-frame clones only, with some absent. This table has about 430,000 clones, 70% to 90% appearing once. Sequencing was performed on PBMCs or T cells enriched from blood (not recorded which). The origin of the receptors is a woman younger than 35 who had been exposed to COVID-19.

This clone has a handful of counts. CDR3 residues: CAWSPGTDTQYF. CDR3 in DNA: TGTGCCTGGAGTCCGGGCACAGATACGCAGTATTTT. The J gene is TRBJ2-3, the V gene TRBV30; the D is unclear. Germline lookup yields CDR1 GTSNPN and CDR2 SVGIG (reference sequence). The CDR3 is 12 amino acids. V lost 2 bases to trimming and J lost 1 base, with 4 bases between them.

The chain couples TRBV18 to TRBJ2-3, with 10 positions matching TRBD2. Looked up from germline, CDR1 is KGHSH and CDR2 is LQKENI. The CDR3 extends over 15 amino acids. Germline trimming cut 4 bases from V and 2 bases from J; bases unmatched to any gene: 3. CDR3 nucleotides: TGTGCCAGCTCACTACTAGCGGGGACCACAGATACGCAGTATTTT. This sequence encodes CASSLLAGTTDTQYF.

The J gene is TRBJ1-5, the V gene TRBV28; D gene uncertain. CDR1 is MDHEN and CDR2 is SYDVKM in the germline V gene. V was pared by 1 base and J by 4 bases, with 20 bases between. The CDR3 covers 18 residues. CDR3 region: CASSLSTIFGSANQPQHF. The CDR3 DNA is TGTGCCAGCAGTTTATCCACTATATTTGGCAGCGCGAATCAGCCCCAGCATTTT.

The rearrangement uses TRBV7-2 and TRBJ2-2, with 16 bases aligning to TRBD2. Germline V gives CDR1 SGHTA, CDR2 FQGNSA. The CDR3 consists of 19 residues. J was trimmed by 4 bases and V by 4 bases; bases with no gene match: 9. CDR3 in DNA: TGTGCCAGCAGCTCCCCCGGGACTAGCGGGGGGGCGACCACCGGGGAGCTGTTTTTT. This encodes CASSSPGTSGGATTGELFF.

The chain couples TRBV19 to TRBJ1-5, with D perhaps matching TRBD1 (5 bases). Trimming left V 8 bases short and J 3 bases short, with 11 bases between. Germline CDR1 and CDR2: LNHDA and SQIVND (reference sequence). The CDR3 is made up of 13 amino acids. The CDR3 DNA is TGTGCCAGTGGGGCCAGGGTCAATCAGCCCCAGCATTTT. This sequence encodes CASGARVNQPQHF.

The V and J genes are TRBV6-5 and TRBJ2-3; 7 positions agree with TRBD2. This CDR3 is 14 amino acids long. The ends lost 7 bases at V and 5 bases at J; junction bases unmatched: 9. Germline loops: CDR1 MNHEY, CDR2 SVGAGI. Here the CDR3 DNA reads TGTGCCAGCAAGTTTGGACTAGTGATAGATACGCAGTATTTT. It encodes CASKFGLVIDTQYF.

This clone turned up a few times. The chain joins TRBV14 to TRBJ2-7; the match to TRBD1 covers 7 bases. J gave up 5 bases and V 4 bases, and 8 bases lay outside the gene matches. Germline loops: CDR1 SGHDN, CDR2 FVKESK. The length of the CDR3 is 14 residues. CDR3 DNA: TGTGCCAGCAGCCTTTCCGAACAGGGGCACGAGCAGTACTTC. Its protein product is CASSLSEQGHEQYF.

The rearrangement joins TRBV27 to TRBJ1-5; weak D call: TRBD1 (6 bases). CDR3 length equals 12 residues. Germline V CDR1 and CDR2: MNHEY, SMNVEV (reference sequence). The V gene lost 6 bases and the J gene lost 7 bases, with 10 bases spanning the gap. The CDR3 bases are TGTGCCAGCAGCGCGGGGGGCCAGCCCCAGCATTTT. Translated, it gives CASSAGGQPQHF.

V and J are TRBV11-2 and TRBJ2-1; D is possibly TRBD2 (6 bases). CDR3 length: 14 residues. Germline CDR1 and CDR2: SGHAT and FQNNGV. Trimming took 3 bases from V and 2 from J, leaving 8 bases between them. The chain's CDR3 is CASSFRTTYNEQFF. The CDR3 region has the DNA TGTGCCAGCAGCTTCCGGACTACCTACAATGAGCAGTTCTTC. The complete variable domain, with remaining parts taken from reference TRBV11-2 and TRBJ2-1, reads EAGVAQSPRYKIIEKRQSVAFWCNPISGHATLYWYQQILGQGPKLLIQFQNNGVVDDSQLPKDRFSAERLKGVDSTLKIQPAKLEDSAVYLCASSFRTTYNEQFFGPGTRLTVL.

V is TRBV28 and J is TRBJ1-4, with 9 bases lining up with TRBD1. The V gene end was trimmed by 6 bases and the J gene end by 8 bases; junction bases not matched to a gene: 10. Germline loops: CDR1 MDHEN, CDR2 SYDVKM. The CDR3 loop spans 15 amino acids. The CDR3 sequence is CASSPPGQGKEKLFF. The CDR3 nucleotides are TGTGCCAGCAGCCCGCCGGGACAGGGAAAAGAAAAACTGTTTTTT. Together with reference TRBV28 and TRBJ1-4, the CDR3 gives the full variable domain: DVKVTQSSRYLVKRTGEKVFLECVQDMDHENMFWYRQDPGLGLRLIYFSYDVKMKEKGDIPEGYSVSREKKERFSLILESASTNQTSMYLCASSPPGQGKEKLFFGSGTQLSVL.

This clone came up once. The CDR3 here is CASSGVEVGDEQYF. CDR3 DNA sequence: TGTGCCAGCTCAGGGGTCGAGGTAGGTGACGAGCAGTACTTC. This rearrangement joins TRBV28 to TRBJ2-7; maybe TRBD1 (6 bases). The germline V gene encodes CDR1 MDHEN and CDR2 SYDVKM. The CDR3 has 14 residues. V lost 8 bases and J lost 5, with 19 bases in between.

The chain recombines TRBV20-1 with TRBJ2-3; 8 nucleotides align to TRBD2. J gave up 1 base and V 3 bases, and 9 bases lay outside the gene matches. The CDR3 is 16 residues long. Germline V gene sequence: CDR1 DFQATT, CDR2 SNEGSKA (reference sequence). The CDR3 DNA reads TGCAGTGCTAGTCATTTAGCGGGAACCCGCACAGATACGCAGTATTTT. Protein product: CSASHLAGTRTDTQYF.

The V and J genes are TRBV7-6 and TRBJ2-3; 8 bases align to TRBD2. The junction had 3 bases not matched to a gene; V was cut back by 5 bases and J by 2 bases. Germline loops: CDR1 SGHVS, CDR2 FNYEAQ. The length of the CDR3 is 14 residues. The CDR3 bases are TGTGCCAGCAGCCCAGCGGGAGCCACAGATACGCAGTATTTT. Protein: CASSPAGATDTQYF.

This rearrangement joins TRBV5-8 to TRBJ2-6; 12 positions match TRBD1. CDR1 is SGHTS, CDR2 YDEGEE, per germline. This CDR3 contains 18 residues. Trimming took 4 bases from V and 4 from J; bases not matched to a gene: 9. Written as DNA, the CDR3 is TGTGCCAGCAGCCGTCCGGGACAGGGGGCGGCGGGGGCCAACGTCCTGACTTTC. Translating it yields CASSRPGQGAAGANVLTF.

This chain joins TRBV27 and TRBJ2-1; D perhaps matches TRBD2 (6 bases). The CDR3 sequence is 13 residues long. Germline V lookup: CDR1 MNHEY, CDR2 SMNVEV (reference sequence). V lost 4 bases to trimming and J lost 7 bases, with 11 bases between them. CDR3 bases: TGTGCCAGCAGTTCGGGACTCCTAAATGAGCAGTTCTTC. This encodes CASSSGLLNEQFF.

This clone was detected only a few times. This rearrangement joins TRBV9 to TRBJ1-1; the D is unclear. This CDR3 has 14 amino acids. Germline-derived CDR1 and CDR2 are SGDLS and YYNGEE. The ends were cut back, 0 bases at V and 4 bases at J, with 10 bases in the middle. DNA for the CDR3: TGTGCCAGCAGCGTAGGGGCACAGACCACTGAAGCTTTCTTT. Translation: CASSVGAQTTEAFF.